The present T cell receptor beta chain was sequenced within a study of blood T cell repertoires in COVID-19. Turning to the study itself: Whether acute or convalescent, the COVID-19 samples came from the United States, Italy and Spain. In each case, the material was cDNA or gDNA derived from T cells, B-cell-depleted T cells, or PBMCs.

Cohorts were assigned according to the clinical history that participants reported. The authors' processing: Reference gene primer amplification in the assay estimated nucleated cell counts. The assay was immunoSEQ multiplex PCR, and TCRdb's table has in-frame clones only and misses some. V and J calls plus clone size are reproduced from that table; the DNA served to infer D and trimming. The table has approximately 200,000 clones, 80% to 85% seen once. The CDR3 totals 11 residues. The germline gives CDR1 SQVTM, CDR2 ANQGSEA. Between the trimmed V and J ends, which lost 7 bases and 2 bases, there was a span of 9 bases.

This TCR derives from a middle-aged man who had recovered from COVID-19. The sequencing sample was made of PBMCs or T cells enriched from blood (not recorded which). This chain joins TRBV29-1 and TRBJ2-7, with TRBD2 as a possible D gene (5 bases). The CDR3 sequence: CSGSAAYEQYF. Written as DNA, the CDR3 is TGCAGCGGTAGCGCGGCCTACGAGCAGTACTTC.